The present T cell receptor beta chain was sequenced within a study of blood T cell repertoires in COVID-19. Overall study: Sources were T cells, B-cell-depleted T cells, or PBMCs; the material itself was cDNA or gDNA.

This clone was found once. The data were produced by immunoSEQ multiplex PCR, yet TCRdb's version contains in-frame clones alone and is incomplete. The sample consists of roughly 270,000 clones, 88% of them appearing once. Sequenced material: peripheral blood. The TCR comes from a man aged 18 to 35 with active or convalescent COVID-19.

The chain's CDR3 is CASSQPPRRESPQHF. CDR3 DNA: TGTGCCAGCAGCCAACCTCCTAGGAGGGAGTCGCCCCAGCATTTT. The chain couples TRBV3-1 (or the pseudogene TRBV3-2) to TRBJ1-5; D call uncertain. CDR3 length: 15 residues. The V gene lost 2 bases and the J gene lost 9 bases, with 17 bases spanning the gap. Looked up from germline, CDR1 is LGHDT and CDR2 is YNNKEL (reference sequence).